The 8 T cell receptor beta chains reported below all come from one sample, sequenced in a study of blood T cell repertoires in COVID-19. Data came from immunoSEQ multiplex PCR; TCRdb stores just in-frame clones and leaves some out. The sample includes 120,000 or so clones, approximately 83% seen only once; the top ten take roughly a quarter. The sequenced material came from peripheral blood. The origin of the receptors is a woman aged 80 or over with acute or convalescent COVID-19.

This clone was seen more than once but under ten times. The chain couples TRBV7-9 to TRBJ1-6; no firm D call. V was shortened by 1 base and J by 0 bases, with 7 bases between the two germline ends. The CDR3 is 16 amino acids. Germline CDR1 and CDR2: SEHNR and FQNEAQ (reference sequence). This CDR3 is CASSLGEGSYNSPLHF. The CDR3, as DNA: TGTGCCAGCAGCTTAGGCGAGGGCTCCTATAATTCACCCCTCCACTTT.

The rearrangement uses TRBV28 and TRBJ1-2; 8 nucleotides align to TRBD1. CDR3 length: 17 amino acids. Unmatched junction bases numbered 14, after V lost 7 bases and J lost 1 base. Looked up from germline, CDR1 is MDHEN and CDR2 is SYDVKM. DNA of the CDR3: TGTGCCAGCACCAGGACAGGGTCTCGACTCCTTAACTATGGCTACACCTTC. Translated, it gives CASTRTGSRLLNYGYTF.

CDR3 bases: TGTGCCAGCAGCTTAGCCCTAACCGGGGAGCTGTTTTTT. It specifies CASSLALTGELFF. V is TRBV11-2 and J is TRBJ2-2; no clear D gene. The CDR3 has 13 amino acids. Germline V gene data show CDR1 as SGHAT and CDR2 as FQNNGV. The ends were cut back, 1 base at V and 5 bases at J, with 5 bases in the middle.

V gene TRBV11-3 combines with J gene TRBJ1-1; no firm D call. CDR3 size: 16 residues. Trimming shortened V by 5 bases and J by 2 bases, and 18 bases separated the two germline ends. Per germline, CDR1 SGHNT and CDR2 YENEEA. This CDR3 reads CASSPPRESQNTEAFF. The DNA of the CDR3 is TGTGCCAGCAGCCCCCCTAGGGAGTCCCAAAACACTGAAGCTTTCTTT.

This chain links TRBV10-3 with TRBJ2-5, with D possibly matching TRBD2 (6 bases). The CDR3 loop spans 13 amino acids. V lost 4 bases, J lost 4 bases, and 10 bases lay in between. Per the germline V gene, CDR1 is ENHRY and CDR2 is SYGVKD. This chain's CDR3 is CAISVVGRETQYF. CDR3 sequence (DNA): TGTGCCATCAGTGTGGTCGGGAGAGAGACCCAGTACTTC.

The genes are TRBV3-1 (or the pseudogene TRBV3-2) and TRBJ1-1, with D possibly matching TRBD1 (5 bases). The V gene lost 3 bases and the J gene lost 10 bases, with 18 bases spanning the gap. In germline, CDR1 is LGHDT, CDR2 YNNKEL (reference sequence). CDR3 length: 14 residues. The DNA of the CDR3 is TGTGCCAGCAGCCAGTTAAGGGGAGGCTTAGGAGCTTTCTTT. Amino acid sequence: CASSQLRGGLGAFF.

The rearrangement links TRBV28 to TRBJ1-6; a possible D gene is TRBD1 (6 bases). V was cut by 11 bases and J by 5 bases, with 10 bases left in between. The CDR3 is 12 residues long. In germline, CDR1 is MDHEN, CDR2 SYDVKM. DNA for the CDR3: TGTGCCGGGGGGGGGCATAATTCACCCCTCCACTTT. It is translated as CAGGGHNSPLHF.

Only a few counts were recorded for this clone. V is TRBV11-2 and J is TRBJ1-2, with 9 bases that match TRBD1. This CDR3 spans 14 amino acids. Losses at the gene ends were 2 bases for V and 8 bases for J; bases not matched to a gene: 6. The germline CDR1 and CDR2 sequences are SGHAT and FQNNGV. The CDR3 DNA reads TGTGCCAGCAGCTTATATGGACAGGGGAACGGCTACACCTTC. It codes for CASSLYGQGNGYTF.